These 18 T cell receptor beta chains came from one sample sequenced in a study of blood T cell repertoires in COVID-19. Clones were read by immunoSEQ multiplex PCR, and TCRdb kept only the in-frame ones, dropping some. The profile shows around 160,000 clones, approximately 91% of them singletons. The sample taken for sequencing was peripheral blood. The receptors were gathered from a man aged 18-30 years with acute or convalescent COVID-19.

The CDR3 DNA reads as TGCGCCAGCAGCTTCCAACGGGGGTCTCTCGCTGAAGCTTTCTTT. Amino acid sequence: CASSFQRGSLAEAFF. This chain connects TRBV5-1 to TRBJ1-1, with D possibly TRBD1 on 5 matching bases. This CDR3 is 15 amino acids long. Germline CDR1 reads SGHRS; CDR2 reads YFSETQ. The V and J ends lost 2 bases and 6 bases respectively, with 17 bases between them.

The chain uses TRBV3-1 (or the pseudogene TRBV3-2) and TRBJ1-1; D gene unclear. The length of the CDR3 is 15 residues. V was shortened by 4 bases and J by 3 bases, with 15 bases between the two germline ends. CDR1 and CDR2 from the germline V gene are LGHDT and YNNKEL (reference sequence). CDR3: CASSPITSLHTEAFF. As DNA, the CDR3 is TGTGCCAGCAGCCCTATAACGTCCCTACACACTGAAGCTTTCTTT.

This clone was observed a single time. The chain carries TRBV6-5 and TRBJ1-2; perhaps TRBD1 as D (6 bases). This CDR3 spans 14 amino acids. With 7 bases removed from V and 1 base from J, the gap between germline ends came to 13 bases. Per germline, CDR1 MNHEY and CDR2 SVGAGI. The CDR3 nucleotides read TGTGCCAGCACCTTCGACAGGTTTAACTATGGCTACACCTTC. Translated: CASTFDRFNYGYTF.

V and J are TRBV9 and TRBJ2-7; D gene ambiguous. CDR3 length: 14 amino acids. The germline V and J ends were trimmed by 0 bases and 6 bases, with 13 bases remaining between them. The V gene's germline CDR1 is SGDLS and CDR2 YYNGEE. CDR3 region: CASSVGYSHSEQYF. CDR3 nucleotide sequence: TGTGCCAGCAGCGTAGGGTATTCGCATAGCGAGCAGTACTTC.

The chain links TRBV24-1 to TRBJ2-3, with 14 bases aligning to TRBD2. The germline V gene encodes CDR1 KGHDR and CDR2 SFDVKD. After removal of 4 bases from V and 4 bases from J, the junction contained 6 bases not matched to a gene. The CDR3 is made up of 17 amino acids. The CDR3: CATSDHRLAGGPDTQYF. The CDR3 bases are TGTGCCACCAGTGACCATAGACTAGCGGGAGGGCCAGATACGCAGTATTTT.

The chain uses TRBV19 and TRBJ2-6; D not certain. Trimming took off 7 bases at V and 0 bases at J, with 13 bases between the two ends. The V gene's germline CDR1 is LNHDA and CDR2 SQIVND (reference sequence). The CDR3 totals 16 residues. The CDR3 region is CASTFLAGSGANVLTF. The CDR3, as DNA: TGTGCCAGTACCTTTCTCGCCGGCTCTGGGGCCAACGTCCTGACTTTC.

The V gene is TRBV24-1, the J gene TRBJ1-6, with no clear D. V lost 1 base to trimming and J lost 11 bases, with 14 bases between them. The germline CDR1 and CDR2 sequences are KGHDR and SFDVKD. CDR3 length equals 15 residues. As DNA, the CDR3 is TGTGCCACCAGTGATTTAGGAGGAGAGGGCCCACCCCTCCACTTT. This sequence encodes CATSDLGGEGPPLHF.

The chain recombines TRBV29-1 with TRBJ2-7; D possibly corresponds to TRBD1 (5 bases). CDR1 SQVTM and CDR2 ANQGSEA come from the germline V gene. V was pared by 6 bases and J by 2 bases, with 14 bases between. The CDR3 has 13 residues. In DNA, the CDR3 is TGCAGCGTCGGTGGTACAGGAGCCTACGAGCAGTACTTC. It encodes CSVGGTGAYEQYF.

This chain uses TRBV5-4 with TRBJ2-2; D possibly corresponds to TRBD1 (5 bases). The V gene's germline CDR1 is SGHNT and CDR2 YYREEE (reference sequence). The CDR3 runs 15 residues. Between the trimmed V and J ends, which lost 3 bases and 6 bases, there was a span of 15 bases. The CDR3 sequence is CASSSTGAIAGELFF. The CDR3 nucleotides read TGTGCCAGCAGCTCCACTGGGGCAATAGCCGGGGAGCTGTTTTTT.

The genes are TRBV5-1 and TRBJ2-7, with D perhaps TRBD1 (5 bases). Trimming stripped 4 bases from V and 3 bases from J, with 11 bases between. Germline lookup yields CDR1 SGHRS and CDR2 YFSETQ. This CDR3 has 13 residues. In nucleotides, the CDR3 is TGCGCCAGCAGCCCTAACCAGGGCTACGAGCAGTACTTC. The encoded protein is CASSPNQGYEQYF.

This clone was picked up one time. The chain carries TRBV7-9 and TRBJ1-1; D uncertain. The CDR3 has 13 amino acids. The V gene lost 2 bases and the J gene lost 7 bases, with 11 bases spanning the gap. Per germline, CDR1 SEHNR and CDR2 FQNEAQ (reference sequence). The DNA for the CDR3 is TGTGCCAGCAGCTTAAATGTGCCAGGTGAAGCTTTCTTT. Its protein is CASSLNVPGEAFF.

The V call is TRBV7-8, the J call TRBJ2-7, with TRBD2 as a possible D gene (6 bases). CDR1 and CDR2 from the germline V gene are SGHVS and FQNEAQ. V dropped 5 bases and J dropped 5 bases, with 22 bases sitting between them. This CDR3 has 16 residues. CDR3 DNA: TGTGCCAGCAGCGGTTCACCGGGACTCTCCTATGACGAGCAGTACTTC. Translating it yields CASSGSPGLSYDEQYF. The full variable domain, its missing parts supplied by reference TRBV7-8 and TRBJ2-7, is GAGVSQSPRYKVAKRGQDVALRCDPISGHVSLFWYQQALGQGPEFLTYFQNEAQLDKSGLPSDRFFAERPEGSVSTLKIQRTQQEDSAVYLCASSGSPGLSYDEQYFGPGTRLTVT.

Comments on this clone: Germline and junction disagree at one end, which may indicate a read error. The sample has other DNA sequences that encode this CDR3 too. CDR3 coding DNA: TGCGCCAGCACCGAAGGACAATTAGGATACAATGAGCAGTTCTTC. It translates to CASTEGQLGYNEQFF. The chain is built from TRBV6-5 and TRBJ2-1; D is perhaps TRBD1 (5 bases). Germline V gene sequence: CDR1 MNHEY, CDR2 SVGAGI. The CDR3 runs to 15 residues.

The chain is built from TRBV6-1 and TRBJ1-1; D is ambiguous. The ends were cut back, 1 base at V and 9 bases at J, with 15 bases in the middle. The germline V gene has CDR1 MNHNS and CDR2 SASEGT. The CDR3 is 14 residues long. In nucleotides, the CDR3 is TGTGCCAGCAGTGAAGTAGTACAGAAGGCTCAAGCTTTCTTT. Encoded protein: CASSEVVQKAQAFF.

CDR3 nucleotide sequence: TGTGCCAGCAGCTCCCGGGCAGGGGGCTCCTATAATTCACCCCTCCACTTT. This translates into CASSSRAGGSYNSPLHF. The chain employs TRBV11-2 and TRBJ1-6; 7 nucleotides line up with TRBD1. In germline, CDR1 is SGHAT, CDR2 FQNNGV. After removal of 4 bases from V and 0 bases from J, the junction contained 6 bases not matched to a gene. This CDR3 spans 17 amino acids.

This clone was counted once. V gene TRBV6-1 combines with J gene TRBJ2-1; TRBD2 matches 8 bases. CDR3 length: 17 amino acids. V lost 4 bases, J lost 6 bases, and 14 bases stayed unmatched. The V gene's germline CDR1 is MNHNS and CDR2 SASEGT. CDR3 in amino acids: CASSGGIGLAGRNEQFF. The CDR3 nucleotides are TGTGCCAGCAGTGGGGGGATCGGGCTAGCGGGCCGCAATGAGCAGTTCTTC.

J is TRBJ1-4 and V is TRBV3-1 (or the pseudogene TRBV3-2); D ambiguous. The CDR3 has 13 amino acids. The V and J ends lost 0 bases and 4 bases respectively, with 3 bases between them. Germline assignment: CDR1 LGHDT and CDR2 YNNKEL (reference sequence). The chain's CDR3 is CASSQDYNEKLFF. The CDR3 DNA reads TGTGCCAGCAGCCAAGATTATAATGAAAAACTGTTTTTT.

The chain carries TRBV6-2 or TRBV6-3 and TRBJ2-7, with TRBD2 identical over 8 bases. CDR3 length: 17 residues. Germline V gives CDR1 MNHEY, CDR2 SVGEGT. V gave up 5 bases and J gave up 3 bases; unmatched junction bases: 15. The CDR3 sequence is CASSPITFGTRLYEQYF. DNA for the CDR3: TGTGCCAGCAGTCCCATCACTTTCGGGACTAGACTCTACGAGCAGTACTTC.